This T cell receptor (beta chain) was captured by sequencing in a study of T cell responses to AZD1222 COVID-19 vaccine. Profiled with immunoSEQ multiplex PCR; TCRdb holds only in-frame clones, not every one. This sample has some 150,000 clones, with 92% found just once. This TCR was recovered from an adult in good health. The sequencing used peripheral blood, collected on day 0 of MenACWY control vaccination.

CDR3 sequence reads: CASSESRVNIQYF. CDR3 bases: TGTGCCAGCAGTGAGTCCAGGGTGAACATTCAGTACTTC. The chain carries TRBV6-1 and TRBJ2-4, with a tentative D call TRBD1 (5 bases). V lost 3 bases to trimming and J lost 7 bases, with 10 bases between them. This CDR3 spans 13 amino acids. The germline V gene encodes CDR1 MNHNS and CDR2 SASEGT.